This TCR beta chain was identified in a study of T cell repertoires in cytomegalovirus infection. Study in general: CMV epitopes that were recently identified and HLA-C-restricted were used alongside well-studied HLA-B-restricted ones. Carrying CMV and the relevant HLA type showed in public TCR beta signatures.

As to this clonotype: What it binds is unknown.

Study results and limitations: HLA-C-restricted TCR beta clonotypes specific for CMV led the ex vivo response.

TCRdb ran MiXCR on the reads and lists one entry per CDR3 protein. Of about 770,000 distinct CDR3 sequences detected, about 29% appear once; the ten largest clones hold around 12%. The sample consisted of cultured CD8+ T cells from PBMCs, taken from culture after CMV antigen stimulation. The receptor was derived from a human donor in good health (CMV status not recorded). Some clones in this sample may be carry-over from other donors' samples.

In nucleotides, the CDR3 is TGTGCCAGCACCTCCGAGGGGAGGTCCTCTGGCTACACCTTC. Translating it yields CASTSEGRSSGYTF. V and J are TRBV7-9 and TRBJ1-2, with TRBD1 as a possible D gene (5 bases). CDR3 length equals 14 residues. Trimming took off 7 bases at V and 7 bases at J, with 19 bases between the two ends. CDR1 is SEHNR and CDR2 is FQNEAQ in the germline V gene (reference sequence).